One sample yielded the 17 T cell receptor beta chains listed below, sequenced in a study of blood T cell repertoires in COVID-19. Produced via immunoSEQ multiplex PCR; TCRdb's table is partial and in-frame only. The sample holds more than 200,000 clones, around 86% seen once. Input material: peripheral blood. All receptors derive from a man aged 50-60 years with COVID-19, enrolled during active disease.

This chain links TRBV10-2 with TRBJ1-2; no definite D call. This CDR3 comprises 13 residues. The germline V gene encodes CDR1 WSHSY and CDR2 SAAADI. V lost 2 bases and J lost 6, with 10 bases in between. CDR3 in DNA: TGCGCCAGCAGTGAGGGTCAGAGGAATGGCTACACCTTC. It codes for CASSEGQRNGYTF.

The V gene is TRBV4-3, the J gene TRBJ2-1; D perhaps matches TRBD2 (6 bases). Germline V gene sequence: CDR1 LGHNA, CDR2 YSLEER. The CDR3 has 14 residues. The V gene lost 3 bases and the J gene lost 6 bases, with 12 bases spanning the gap. The CDR3 reads CASSHGSEGNEQFF. The CDR3 DNA follows: TGCGCCAGCAGCCACGGATCGGAGGGCAATGAGCAGTTCTTC.

V is TRBV10-2 and J is TRBJ2-1; TRBD2 matches 15 bases. CDR1 WSHSY and CDR2 SAAADI come from the germline V gene. CDR3 length equals 19 residues. V was clipped by 5 bases and J by 3 bases; unmatched bases: 11. The CDR3 region is CASSYPGLAGGHHYNEQFF. CDR3 bases: TGCGCCAGCAGTTATCCGGGACTAGCGGGGGGCCACCACTACAATGAGCAGTTCTTC.

This rearrangement joins TRBV19 to TRBJ2-5, with 8 bases matching TRBD2. The CDR3 runs to 14 residues. V gave up 8 bases and J gave up 1 base; unmatched junction bases: 6. Germline values: CDR1 LNHDA, CDR2 SQIVND (reference sequence). The CDR3 DNA reads TGTGCCAGTGGGCGAGCGGGAGCCCAAGAGACCCAGTACTTC. This gives the protein CASGRAGAQETQYF.

The chain has TRBV2 and TRBJ1-1, with TRBD1 identical over 8 bases. Germline CDR1 and CDR2: SNHLY and FYNNEI. V lost 10 bases and J lost 0; bases outside the gene matches: 10. This CDR3 region has 15 residues. Written as DNA, the CDR3 is TGTGCCACGACTACAGGGGGTGGGATGAACACTGAAGCTTTCTTT. It encodes CATTTGGGMNTEAFF.

The rearrangement uses TRBV5-1 and TRBJ2-3; TRBD2 matches 9 bases. Germline V gene lookup returns CDR1 SGHRS and CDR2 YFSETQ. This CDR3 comprises 18 residues. Trimming took 3 bases from V and 4 from J; bases not matched to a gene: 15. DNA of the CDR3: TGCGCCAGCAGCTCAAGAATCGGGCTAGCGGGAACGGCAGATACGCAGTATTTT. Its translation: CASSSRIGLAGTADTQYF.

V is TRBV5-1 and J is TRBJ2-3, with 9 bases aligning to TRBD2. The J segment lost 2 bases and the V segment lost 0 bases, leaving 7 bases of the junction unmatched. Germline-derived CDR1 and CDR2 are SGHRS and YFSETQ. The CDR3 spans 17 residues. Written as DNA, the CDR3 is TGCGCCAGCAGCTTGGCTGTGACTAGCGGTAACACAGATACGCAGTATTTT. The encoded protein is CASSLAVTSGNTDTQYF.

This clone was recorded once. This chain connects TRBV5-6 to TRBJ2-7, with 8 bases matching TRBD2. The germline V gene has CDR1 SGHDT and CDR2 YYEEEE. This CDR3 contains 14 residues. The V segment lost 5 bases and the J segment 5 bases; nucleotides outside the gene matches: 9. CDR3 nucleotide sequence: TGTGCCAGCAGTGGGGGCGGGAGGCTCGACGAGCAGTACTTC. Residues: CASSGGGRLDEQYF.

The genes are TRBV9 and TRBJ2-7; 8 bases match TRBD1. The CDR3 loop spans 16 amino acids. Germline CDR1 and CDR2: SGDLS and YYNGEE. The ends lost 4 bases at V and 4 bases at J; junction bases unmatched: 13. DNA of the CDR3: TGTGCCAGCAGCCTCGATTCCGGACAGGGCTGGTACGAGCAGTACTTC. Translated, it gives CASSLDSGQGWYEQYF.

This chain uses TRBV6-6 with TRBJ2-7, with 7 bases aligning to TRBD1. This CDR3 spans 13 amino acids. Looked up from germline, CDR1 is MNHNY and CDR2 is SVGAGI (reference sequence). V was clipped by 6 bases and J by 4 bases; unmatched bases: 6. CDR3 coding DNA: TGTGCCAGCAGCGGGACAGACATTTACGAGCAGTACTTC. Translation: CASSGTDIYEQYF.

Worth noting for this clone: Compared with germline, one end of the junction differs, possibly owing to a read error. The V and J genes are TRBV10-3 and TRBJ1-1; no reliable D call. The CDR3 consists of 13 residues. Germline V gene lookup returns CDR1 ENHRY and CDR2 SYGVKD. The CDR3 protein is CAISEPKNNEAFF. The CDR3 coding sequence is TGTGCCATCAGTGAGCCGAAGAACAATGAAGCTTTCTTT.

The chain has TRBV7-8 and TRBJ2-2, with 8 bases identical to TRBD2. J lost 0 bases, V lost 2 bases, and 2 bases had no gene match. Per the germline V gene, CDR1 is SGHVS and CDR2 is FQNEAQ. This CDR3 spans 16 amino acids. For the CDR3, the DNA is TGTGCCAGCAGCTTAAGCGGGAGACCGAACACCGGGGAGCTGTTTTTT. It is translated as CASSLSGRPNTGELFF.

This chain uses TRBV25-1 with TRBJ2-5; 9 bases fit TRBD1. This CDR3 comprises 13 residues. After removal of 8 bases from V and 7 bases from J, the junction contained 8 bases not matched to a gene. In germline, CDR1 is MGHDK, CDR2 SYGVNS. CDR3 in amino acids: CASGDRGRRTQYF. The CDR3 DNA is TGTGCCAGCGGAGACAGGGGGAGGAGGACCCAGTACTTC.

The chain has TRBV7-8 and TRBJ1-2; 7 nucleotides match TRBD1. The V gene end was trimmed by 5 bases and the J gene end by 2 bases; junction bases not matched to a gene: 8. This CDR3 is 15 amino acids long. From germline, CDR1 is SGHVS and CDR2 FQNEAQ. This CDR3 is CASSKDLGQNYGYTF. In nucleotides, the CDR3 is TGTGCCAGCAGCAAAGACTTGGGACAGAACTATGGCTACACCTTC.

V gene TRBV7-2 combines with J gene TRBJ1-2, with a weak D call TRBD1 (6 bases). Trimming removed 5 bases at V and 6 bases at J, with 19 bases between. Germline V gives CDR1 SGHTA, CDR2 FQGNSA. This CDR3 has 15 amino acids. CDR3: CASSHSGDLIDGYTF. As DNA, the CDR3 is TGTGCCAGCAGCCATTCAGGGGACCTTATCGATGGCTACACCTTC.

The chain joins TRBV3-1 (or the pseudogene TRBV3-2) to TRBJ2-1; 8 positions match TRBD2. CDR1 and CDR2 (germline): LGHDT, YNNKEL (reference sequence). The CDR3 runs 15 residues. V shed 6 bases, J shed 9 bases, and the junction held 13 bases outside the gene matches. CDR3 sequence reads: CASSLQGSGRGEQFF. CDR3 bases: TGTGCCAGCAGTCTGCAGGGGAGCGGGAGAGGTGAGCAGTTCTTC.

The V and J genes are TRBV2 and TRBJ1-6; the match to TRBD1 covers 9 bases. Germline trimming cut 2 bases from V and 10 bases from J; bases unmatched to any gene: 6. Germline CDR1 reads SNHLY; CDR2 reads FYNNEI. This CDR3 is built from 15 residues. This CDR3 reads CASSEPGQGRSPLHF. The CDR3 DNA sequence: TGTGCCAGCAGTGAACCGGGACAGGGACGATCACCCCTCCACTTT.